Below, 24 T cell receptor beta chains from the same sample are listed, as sequenced in a study of blood T cell repertoires in COVID-19. Here immunoSEQ multiplex PCR was the method, and the copy in TCRdb shows in-frame clones only, minus some. The sample contains a few hundred thousand clones, approximately 86% of which appear only once. Sequencing input: peripheral blood. These receptor sequences come from a man in his 60s with acute or convalescent COVID-19.

The V gene is TRBV5-1, the J gene TRBJ2-4; D is perhaps TRBD1 (6 bases). The CDR3 runs 20 residues. V was cut by 2 bases and J by 0 bases, with 24 bases left in between. The germline CDR1 and CDR2 sequences are SGHRS and YFSETQ. The CDR3: CASSFDTGTRNIVAKNIQYF. CDR3 in DNA: TGCGCCAGCAGCTTCGATACCGGGACAAGAAATATCGTAGCCAAAAACATTCAGTACTTC.

This chain uses TRBV10-3 with TRBJ2-7; D may be TRBD1 (6 bases). Germline V CDR1 and CDR2: ENHRY, SYGVKD. V was clipped by 10 bases and J by 3 bases, with 13 bases between them. This CDR3 is 12 amino acids long. DNA of the CDR3: TGTGCCACCAGAGACAGGTTCTACGAGCAGTACTTC. It codes for CATRDRFYEQYF.

The chain employs TRBV15 and TRBJ2-2, with D possibly being TRBD2 (5 bases). This CDR3 contains 16 residues. The V end was cut by 1 base, the J end by 0 bases, with 9 bases between. Germline CDR1 reads LNHNV; CDR2 reads YYDKDF (reference sequence). CDR3 sequence reads: CATSRGPGSNTGELFF. In DNA, the CDR3 is TGTGCCACCAGCAGAGGGCCGGGGTCGAACACCGGGGAGCTGTTTTTT. Complete variable domain (other parts from reference TRBV15 and TRBJ2-2): DAMVIQNPRYQVTQFGKPVTLSCSQTLNHNVMYWYQQKSSQAPKLLFHYYDKDFNNEADTPDNFQSRRPNTSFCFLDIRSPGLGDTAMYLCATSRGPGSNTGELFFGEGSRLTVL.

J is TRBJ2-5 and V is TRBV3-1 (or the pseudogene TRBV3-2); TRBD2 is a possible D gene (5 bases). CDR1 and CDR2 from the germline V gene are LGHDT and YNNKEL (reference sequence). V was clipped by 2 bases and J by 3 bases, with 16 bases between them. This CDR3 comprises 16 residues. Written as DNA, the CDR3 is TGTGCCAGCAGCCAATTCGACCGGGGTTTCGAAGAGACCCAGTACTTC. Its translation: CASSQFDRGFEETQYF.

V gene TRBV19 combines with J gene TRBJ2-7; TRBD2 matches at 10 bases. The CDR3 is made up of 15 amino acids. The V gene's germline CDR1 is LNHDA and CDR2 SQIVND (reference sequence). V lost 4 bases to trimming and J lost 1 base; unmatched junction nucleotides: 4. The CDR3 here is CASSTASGGSYEQYF. The CDR3, as DNA: TGTGCCAGTAGTACCGCTAGCGGGGGTTCCTACGAGCAGTACTTC.

The chain combines TRBV4-1 with TRBJ2-1; 12 bases fit TRBD2. Per germline, CDR1 MGHRA and CDR2 YSYEKL. V was clipped by 4 bases and J by 7 bases; unmatched bases: 8. CDR3 size: 16 residues. The CDR3 DNA is TGCGCCAGCAGCCTACGACTAGCGGGGGAGAGGAATGAGCAGTTCTTC. Its translation is CASSLRLAGERNEQFF.

The chain combines TRBV7-9 with TRBJ1-2; 8 bases match TRBD1. CDR1 SEHNR and CDR2 FQNEAQ come from the germline V gene (reference sequence). The J segment lost 5 bases and the V segment lost 1 base, leaving 6 bases of the junction unmatched. This CDR3 is built from 15 residues. The CDR3 DNA follows: TGTGCCAGCAGCTTAGGGGACAGGACGGAGTATGGCTACACCTTC. This encodes CASSLGDRTEYGYTF.

V gene TRBV24-1 combines with J gene TRBJ2-7; tentative D call: TRBD2 (5 bases). V dropped 7 bases and J dropped 0 bases, with 9 bases sitting between them. There are 13 residues in the CDR3. The V gene's germline CDR1 is KGHDR and CDR2 SFDVKD. CDR3: CATRTGSSYEQYF. The CDR3, as DNA: TGTGCCACCAGGACGGGGAGCTCCTACGAGCAGTACTTC.

This chain links TRBV5-8 with TRBJ1-2, with 9 nucleotides matching TRBD1. The germline V gene encodes CDR1 SGHTS and CDR2 YDEGEE. V trimming: 2 bases; J trimming: 6 bases; junction bases outside the gene matches: 5. The CDR3 loop spans 14 amino acids. The CDR3 loop is CASSFLQGADGYTF. Written as DNA, the CDR3 is TGTGCCAGCAGCTTTTTACAGGGGGCGGATGGCTACACCTTC.

The chain joins TRBV10-3 to TRBJ2-1, with 9 positions matching TRBD2. The V and J ends lost 6 bases and 10 bases, in that order; junction bases with no gene match: 10. Germline V lookup: CDR1 ENHRY, CDR2 SYGVKD. There are 14 residues in the CDR3. CDR3 sequence: CAIRRGGGAVEQFF. The CDR3 DNA sequence: TGTGCCATCAGACGTGGCGGGGGGGCCGTAGAGCAGTTCTTC.

The chain recombines TRBV10-1 with TRBJ2-5, with D perhaps TRBD2 (5 bases). The CDR3 has 14 residues. V was clipped by 6 bases and J by 5 bases, with 16 bases between them. Per the germline V gene, CDR1 is WNHNN and CDR2 is SYGVQD (reference sequence). CDR3 in DNA: TGCGCCAGCAGGATTGCTAAATGGAGGGAGACCCAGTACTTC. Protein: CASRIAKWRETQYF.

This chain links TRBV19 with TRBJ1-2; TRBD1 agrees at 9 bases. V trimming: 6 bases; J trimming: 6 bases; junction bases outside the gene matches: 8. The CDR3 spans 14 residues. Germline CDR1 reads LNHDA; CDR2 reads SQIVND (reference sequence). The CDR3 DNA reads as TGTGCCAGTAGGAACGGACAGGGGTATCATGGCTACACCTTC. It yields the protein CASRNGQGYHGYTF.

The rearrangement links TRBV10-2 to TRBJ2-2; 8 bases are shared with TRBD1. J gave up 1 base and V 6 bases, and 4 bases lay outside the gene matches. The CDR3 consists of 15 residues. Looked up from germline, CDR1 is WSHSY and CDR2 is SAAADI. CDR3 DNA: TGCGCCAGCAGAGCCGGGACAGGGAACACCGGGGAGCTGTTTTTT. Protein sequence: CASRAGTGNTGELFF.

The chain uses TRBV5-1 and TRBJ2-5, with TRBD1 matching over 9 bases. Germline trimming cut 6 bases from V and 5 bases from J; bases unmatched to any gene: 8. Germline values: CDR1 SGHRS, CDR2 YFSETQ. The CDR3 has 14 residues. The chain's CDR3 is CASNLLGTGETQYF. CDR3 DNA: TGCGCCAGCAACCTTTTGGGGACAGGGGAGACCCAGTACTTC.

This clone was seen a few times. V and J are TRBV7-6 and TRBJ1-3; D not resolved. The ends were cut back, 0 bases at V and 7 bases at J, with 16 bases in the middle. This CDR3 is 16 amino acids long. From germline, CDR1 is SGHVS and CDR2 FNYEAQ. This CDR3 reads CASSLAPGGGKNTIYF. CDR3 in DNA: TGTGCCAGCAGCTTAGCGCCCGGCGGAGGAAAGAACACCATATATTTT. The full variable domain, with the rest looked up from reference TRBV7-6 and TRBJ1-3, is GAGVSQSPRYKVTKRGQDVALRCDPISGHVSLYWYRQALGQGPEFLTYFNYEAQQDKSGLPNDRFSAERPEGSISTLTIQRTEQRDSAMYRCASSLAPGGGKNTIYFGEGSWLTVV.

CDR3 residues: CASSSLVGQMNTGELFF. CDR3 in DNA: TGTGCCAGCAGCTCGCTGGTTGGGCAGATGAACACCGGGGAGCTGTTTTTT. This chain joins TRBV11-3 and TRBJ2-2; D ambiguous. V dropped 4 bases and J dropped 1 base, with 16 bases sitting between them. The germline CDR1 and CDR2 sequences are SGHNT and YENEEA. CDR3 length equals 17 residues.

The V gene is TRBV5-3, the J gene TRBJ2-5; D is uncertain. TRBV5-3 is placed among ORFs of uncertain function. Trimming pared 4 bases from V and 4 bases from J, leaving 11 bases between. The CDR3 runs 13 residues. This CDR3 reads CARSPNLVETQYF. CDR3 coding DNA: TGTGCCAGAAGCCCTAACTTGGTAGAGACCCAGTACTTC.

J is TRBJ2-3 and V is TRBV19; D gene ambiguous. The CDR3 is made up of 13 amino acids. Germline CDR1 reads LNHDA; CDR2 reads SQIVND (reference sequence). Trimming removed 5 bases at V and 0 bases at J, with 6 bases between. The CDR3 region has the DNA TGTGCCAGTAGTGATAGAAGCACAGATACGCAGTATTTT. Residues: CASSDRSTDTQYF. Supplemented by reference TRBV19 and TRBJ2-3, the full variable domain reads DGGITQSPKYLFRKEGQNVTLSCEQNLNHDAMYWYRQDPGQGLRLIYYSQIVNDFQKGDIAEGYSVSREKKESFPLTVTSAQKNPTAFYLCASSDRSTDTQYFGPGTRLTVL.

The chain joins TRBV4-2 to TRBJ1-3, with D uncertain. The V gene's germline CDR1 is LGHNA and CDR2 YNFKEQ. The CDR3 length is 15 residues. Trimming left V 0 bases short and J 0 bases short, with 6 bases between. DNA for the CDR3: TGTGCCAGCAGCCAAGATGCGGGCTCTGGAAACACCATATATTTT. As protein: CASSQDAGSGNTIYF.

This clone turned up a few times. The V call is TRBV5-5, the J call TRBJ2-1; TRBD2 is a possible D gene (6 bases). Trimming pared 3 bases from V and 0 bases from J, leaving 13 bases between. The CDR3 runs to 16 residues. CDR1 is SGHKS, CDR2 YYEKEE, per germline (reference sequence). CDR3 sequence (DNA): TGTGCCAGCAGCTCCATTCGGGGGAGCTCCTACAATGAGCAGTTCTTC. This encodes CASSSIRGSSYNEQFF.

This clone was seen more than once but under ten times. The chain uses TRBV12-5 and TRBJ1-5; tentative D call: TRBD1 (5 bases). Trimming shortened V by 4 bases and J by 5 bases, and 15 bases separated the two germline ends. Germline-derived CDR1 and CDR2 are LGHNT and FRNRAP. The CDR3 totals 15 residues. The CDR3 coding sequence is TGTGCTAGTGGTTCCCTCCGGGCCAGGGATCAGCCCCAGCATTTT. It codes for CASGSLRARDQPQHF.

The chain is built from TRBV6-1 and TRBJ1-6; 10 nucleotides line up with TRBD1. CDR1 is MNHNS and CDR2 is SASEGT in the germline V gene. The CDR3 sequence is 14 residues long. After removal of 3 bases from V and 8 bases from J, the junction contained 1 base not matched to a gene. The CDR3 loop reads CASSEGTGDSPLHF. CDR3 nucleotide sequence: TGTGCCAGCAGTGAGGGGACAGGGGATTCACCCCTCCACTTT.

The rearrangement uses TRBV27 and TRBJ2-4; 8 bases agree with TRBD1. V trimming: 8 bases; J trimming: 1 base; junction bases outside the gene matches: 10. From germline, CDR1 is MNHEY and CDR2 SMNVEV (reference sequence). This CDR3 spans 16 amino acids. This CDR3 is CASGDNRGAAKNIQYF. In nucleotides, the CDR3 is TGTGCCAGCGGGGATAACAGGGGGGCGGCCAAAAACATTCAGTACTTC.

The chain recombines TRBV10-3 with TRBJ2-7; D gene ambiguous. This CDR3 contains 11 residues. V lost 2 bases and J 3 bases, leaving 2 bases between the germline ends. The germline gives CDR1 ENHRY, CDR2 SYGVKD. In DNA form, the CDR3 reads TGTGCCATCAGTGAGCACTACGAGCAGTACTTC. It encodes CAISEHYEQYF.